This TCR beta chain was sequenced for a study of response to subunit inactivated influenza vaccine. TCRdb itself ran the RT-PCR reads through MiXCR, one entry per CDR3 protein. The sample records roughly 620,000 distinct CDR3 sequences, 10% to 12% being singletons. In addition, the sample was reused for a study of T cells expressing NK-cell markers. That report notes: TCR beta cDNA was made by 5'RACE template switching with UMIs. It was sorted CD3+CD56-NKG2C+, CD3+CD56+NKG2C- and CD3+CD56+NKG2C+ T cells that provided the TCR beta repertoires. Sorting of alpha-beta TCR T cells alone was achieved in several experiments with an anti-gamma-delta TCR antibody. Of CD8+ T cells, about 1.0-8% belonged to dominant NKG2C+ clonotypes in 5 to 7 donors.

The sample in question was PBMCs from blood, obtained on the day of vaccination. This TCR derives from a man aged 50-60 years who received an inactivated influenza vaccine.

This chain's CDR3 is CASSLLPPAHYEQYF. Here the CDR3 DNA reads TGTGCCAGCAGTTTGTTGCCCCCAGCCCATTACGAGCAGTACTTC. The rearrangement joins TRBV27 to TRBJ2-7; D not certain. The germline V gene has CDR1 MNHEY and CDR2 SMNVEV (reference sequence). The CDR3 length is 15 residues. The ends were cut back, 3 bases at V and 4 bases at J, with 16 bases in the middle.